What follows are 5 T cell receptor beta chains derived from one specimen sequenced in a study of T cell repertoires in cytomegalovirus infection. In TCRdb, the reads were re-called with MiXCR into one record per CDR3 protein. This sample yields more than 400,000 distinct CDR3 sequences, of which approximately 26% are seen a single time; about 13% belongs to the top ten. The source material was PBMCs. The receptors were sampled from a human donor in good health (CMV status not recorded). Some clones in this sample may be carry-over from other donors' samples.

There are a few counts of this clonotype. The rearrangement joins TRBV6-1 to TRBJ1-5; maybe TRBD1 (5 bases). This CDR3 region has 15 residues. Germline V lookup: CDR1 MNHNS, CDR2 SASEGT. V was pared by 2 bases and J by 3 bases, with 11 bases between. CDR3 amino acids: CASSEPRQLNQPQHF. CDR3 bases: TGTGCCAGCAGTGAACCAAGACAGCTCAATCAGCCCCAGCATTTT.

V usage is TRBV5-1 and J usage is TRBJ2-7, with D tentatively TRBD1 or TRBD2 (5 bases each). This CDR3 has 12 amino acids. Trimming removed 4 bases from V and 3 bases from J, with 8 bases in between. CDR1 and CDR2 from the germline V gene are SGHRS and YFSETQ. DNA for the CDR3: TGCGCCAGCAGCAGGGACGTCTACGAGCAGTACTTC. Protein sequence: CASSRDVYEQYF.

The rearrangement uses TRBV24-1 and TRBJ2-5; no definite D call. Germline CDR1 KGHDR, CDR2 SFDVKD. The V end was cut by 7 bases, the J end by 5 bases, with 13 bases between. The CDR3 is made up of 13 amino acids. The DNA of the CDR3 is TGTGCCACCAGCGACTCGAATGGGGAGACCCAGTACTTC. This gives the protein CATSDSNGETQYF.

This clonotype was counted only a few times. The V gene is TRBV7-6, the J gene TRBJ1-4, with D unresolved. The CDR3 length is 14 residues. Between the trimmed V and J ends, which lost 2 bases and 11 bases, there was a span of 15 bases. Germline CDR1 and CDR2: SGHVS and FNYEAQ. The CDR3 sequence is CASSLFSLNSKLFF. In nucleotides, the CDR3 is TGTGCCAGCAGCTTATTCTCGCTGAATTCTAAACTGTTTTTT.

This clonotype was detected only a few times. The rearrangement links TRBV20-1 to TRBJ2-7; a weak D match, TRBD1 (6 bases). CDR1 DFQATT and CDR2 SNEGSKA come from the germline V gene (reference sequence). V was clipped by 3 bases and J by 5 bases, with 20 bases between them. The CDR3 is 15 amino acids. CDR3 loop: CSASRLAAGEDEQYF. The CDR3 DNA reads TGCAGTGCTAGTCGTCTGGCGGCAGGGGAAGACGAGCAGTACTTC.